The 19 T cell receptor beta chains below all came from one sample that was sequenced in a study of shared clonotypes between healthy human individuals. TCRdb's table, derived via immunoSEQ multiplex PCR, lists solely in-frame clones and lacks some. Of 1 million to 1.2 million clones in the sample, about 80% were seen once. Sequences were obtained from memory CD4+ T cells from PBMCs. Indicated subset: CD45RA-negative fraction. Every receptor here comes from a man younger than 35 in good health. Some clones in this sample may be carry-over from other donors' samples.

This clone appeared a single time. This chain connects TRBV7-9 to TRBJ2-2; 11 bases map to TRBD2. Germline V CDR1 and CDR2: SEHNR, FQNEAQ (reference sequence). The CDR3 is 17 residues long. V gave up 4 bases and J gave up 5 bases; unmatched junction bases: 9. In DNA form, the CDR3 reads TGTGCCAGCAGCTCGATTAAACTAGCGGGAGTTACCGGGGAGCTGTTTTTT. This codes for CASSSIKLAGVTGELFF.

J is TRBJ1-2 and V is TRBV9; 8 nucleotides agree with TRBD1. V lost 4 bases, J lost 8 bases, and 13 bases stayed unmatched. Germline-derived CDR1 and CDR2 are SGDLS and YYNGEE. The CDR3 has 15 residues. This CDR3 reads CASSQGAGGWEGYTF. As DNA, the CDR3 is TGTGCCAGCAGCCAAGGGGCAGGGGGCTGGGAGGGCTACACCTTC.

The rearrangement joins TRBV7-9 to TRBJ2-5, with 8 nucleotides matching TRBD1. This CDR3 has 16 residues. Germline V lookup: CDR1 SEHNR, CDR2 FQNEAQ (reference sequence). After removal of 3 bases from V and 3 bases from J, the junction contained 9 bases not matched to a gene. CDR3 nucleotide sequence: TGTGCCAGCAGCTTCCGGACAGGGCAGACAAAAGAGACCCAGTACTTC. This gives the protein CASSFRTGQTKETQYF.

The count of this clone is one. This specimen includes other DNA sequences encoding the same CDR3. This chain links TRBV28 with TRBJ1-4, with no clear D. V was cut by 3 bases and J by 8 bases, with 4 bases left in between. The CDR3 runs to 11 residues. CDR1 is MDHEN and CDR2 is SYDVKM in the germline V gene. The CDR3 protein is CASSFSEKLFF. CDR3 DNA sequence: TGTGCCAGCAGTTTTAGCGAAAAACTGTTTTTT.

This clone has a count of ten or more. The chain employs TRBV4-1 and TRBJ1-2; the D gene is possibly TRBD1 (6 bases). The germline V and J ends were trimmed by 4 bases and 8 bases, with 14 bases remaining between them. This CDR3 is 13 amino acids long. The germline CDR1 and CDR2 sequences are MGHRA and YSYEKL. CDR3 DNA: TGCGCCAGCAGCCCCTCAGGGGATGAGGGCTACACCTTC. It yields the protein CASSPSGDEGYTF.

The chain carries TRBV19 and TRBJ2-7, with a tentative D call TRBD2 (6 bases). The V end lost 5 bases, the J end lost 0 bases, and 11 bases lay between the germline ends. Germline V gene lookup returns CDR1 LNHDA and CDR2 SQIVND (reference sequence). This CDR3 has 14 residues. DNA for the CDR3: TGTGCCAGTAGTCGCGGGACGGACTCCTACGAGCAGTACTTC. Translated: CASSRGTDSYEQYF.

J is TRBJ1-2 and V is TRBV30, with TRBD1 identical over 8 bases. The CDR3 is 12 residues long. CDR1 GTSNPN and CDR2 SVGIG come from the germline V gene (reference sequence). The V and J ends lost 5 bases and 4 bases, in that order; junction bases with no gene match: 3. The CDR3 bases are TGTGCCTGGGGACAGGGTCTCTATGGCTACACCTTC. It is translated as CAWGQGLYGYTF.

The chain carries TRBV4-1 and TRBJ1-5, with D possibly matching TRBD1 (6 bases). V lost 1 base and J lost 4, with 14 bases in between. Germline V gives CDR1 MGHRA, CDR2 YSYEKL. This CDR3 is built from 16 residues. The CDR3 DNA is TGCGCCAGCAGCCAAGGGGGGTCAGGGGCGAATCAGCCCCAGCATTTT. The encoded protein is CASSQGGSGANQPQHF.

The chain's CDR3 is CASSDSTQSSYNEQFF. As DNA, the CDR3 is TGTGCCAGCAGTGACAGTACTCAAAGCTCCTACAATGAGCAGTTCTTC. This sequence joins TRBV2 and TRBJ2-1; D gene unclear. Between the trimmed V and J ends, which lost 3 bases and 0 bases, there was a span of 12 bases. Germline CDR1 and CDR2: SNHLY and FYNNEI. The CDR3 covers 16 residues. Filled out from reference TRBV2 and TRBJ2-1, the complete variable domain reads EPEVTQTPSHQVTQMGQEVILRCVPISNHLYFYWYRQILGQKVEFLVSFYNNEISEKSEIFDDQFSVERPDGSNFTLKIRSTKLEDSAMYFCASSDSTQSSYNEQFFGPGTRLTVL.

The chain recombines TRBV7-3 with TRBJ2-1; no clear D. This CDR3 is built from 15 residues. Looked up from germline, CDR1 is SGHTA and CDR2 is FQGTGA. V lost 2 bases and J 0 bases, leaving 8 bases between the germline ends. The CDR3 nucleotides read TGTGCCAGCAGCTTAGATCGCTTCTCCTACAATGAGCAGTTCTTC. Translating it yields CASSLDRFSYNEQFF.

Details on this clone: Other DNA sequences in this specimen translate into the identical CDR3. V gene TRBV28 combines with J gene TRBJ1-5; D gene uncertain. The germline V gene encodes CDR1 MDHEN and CDR2 SYDVKM. Trimming left V 5 bases short and J 4 bases short, with 3 bases between. This CDR3 contains 11 residues. The CDR3 DNA sequence: TGTGCCAGCAGTAATAATCAGCCCCAGCATTTT. Protein sequence: CASSNNQPQHF.

This clone was counted a few times. The V and J genes are TRBV27 and TRBJ1-3, with TRBD1 identical over 8 bases. V lost 6 bases to trimming and J lost 1 base; unmatched junction nucleotides: 17. This CDR3 is built from 19 residues. The V gene's germline CDR1 is MNHEY and CDR2 SMNVEV (reference sequence). CDR3 coding DNA: TGTGCCAGCAGGCCCACGGGACAGGCTTTAATAGAGTCTGGAAACACCATATATTTT. Translation: CASRPTGQALIESGNTIYF.

V and J are TRBV9 and TRBJ2-5; a possible D gene is TRBD2 (5 bases). CDR1 is SGDLS and CDR2 is YYNGEE in the germline V gene. This CDR3 contains 14 residues. The V end was cut by 0 bases, the J end by 1 base, with 7 bases between. The CDR3 here is CASSVVGLQETQYF. Here the CDR3 DNA reads TGTGCCAGCAGCGTAGTTGGACTCCAAGAGACCCAGTACTTC.

The V call is TRBV7-3, the J call TRBJ2-5; possibly TRBD2 for D (5 bases). Trimming cost V 3 bases and J 4 bases, with 12 bases left between them. CDR3 size: 14 residues. The germline V gene encodes CDR1 SGHTA and CDR2 FQGTGA. CDR3 coding DNA: TGTGCCAGCAGCTTGTCCCGAGGGCGAGAGACCCAGTACTTC. Protein: CASSLSRGRETQYF. The full variable domain, in which reference TRBV7-3 and TRBJ2-5 provide the parts outside the CDR3, is GAGVSQTPSNKVTEKGKYVELRCDPISGHTALYWYRQSLGQGPEFLIYFQGTGAADDSGLPNDRFFAVRPEGSVSTLKIQRTERGDSAVYLCASSLSRGRETQYFGPGTRLLVL.

The gene calls are TRBV5-4 and TRBJ2-3, with 11 bases matching TRBD2. Per the germline V gene, CDR1 is SGHNT and CDR2 is YYREEE (reference sequence). CDR3 length: 19 residues. V shed 1 base and J 1 base; nucleotides not matched to a gene: 11. As DNA, the CDR3 is TGTGCCAGCAGCTTGAAAAGTCTACTAGCGGGAGTTGGCACAGATACGCAGTATTTT. Translated: CASSLKSLLAGVGTDTQYF.

This clone was detected only a few times. In the same sample, other DNA sequences code for this CDR3. The rearrangement uses TRBV28 and TRBJ1-2; D might be TRBD1 (6 bases). Germline loops: CDR1 MDHEN, CDR2 SYDVKM. CDR3 length equals 13 residues. The V end was cut by 5 bases, the J end by 2 bases, with 9 bases between. The CDR3 sequence is CASSIQGNYGYTF. The DNA of the CDR3 is TGTGCCAGCAGTATACAGGGAAACTATGGCTACACCTTC.

About this clone: Possible read error: a much larger clone is one base away. This specimen includes other DNA sequences encoding the same CDR3. The chain employs TRBV7-3 and TRBJ2-2, with 11 bases that match TRBD2. Germline values: CDR1 SGHTA, CDR2 FQGTGA. With 5 bases clipped from V and 4 bases from J, the junction kept 3 bases outside the gene matches. CDR3 length equals 15 residues. The CDR3 loop reads CASSPLAGATGELFF. CDR3 bases: TGTGCCAGCAGCCCACTAGCGGGAGCCACCGGGGAGCTGTTTTTT.

The chain couples TRBV21-1 to TRBJ2-5. TRBV21-1 represents a pseudogene. This CDR3 has 10 residues. The CDR3 loop reads CANPNETQYF. The CDR3 nucleotides are TGTGCCAACCCGAACGAGACCCAGTACTTC.

This clone came up once. The rearrangement uses TRBV28 and TRBJ1-5, with D unresolved. The CDR3 spans 12 residues. The V end lost 5 bases, the J end lost 9 bases, and 11 bases lay between the germline ends. CDR1 is MDHEN and CDR2 is SYDVKM in the germline V gene. This CDR3 reads CASSKQLRPQHF. The DNA for the CDR3 is TGTGCCAGCAGTAAGCAGTTACGGCCCCAGCATTTT.